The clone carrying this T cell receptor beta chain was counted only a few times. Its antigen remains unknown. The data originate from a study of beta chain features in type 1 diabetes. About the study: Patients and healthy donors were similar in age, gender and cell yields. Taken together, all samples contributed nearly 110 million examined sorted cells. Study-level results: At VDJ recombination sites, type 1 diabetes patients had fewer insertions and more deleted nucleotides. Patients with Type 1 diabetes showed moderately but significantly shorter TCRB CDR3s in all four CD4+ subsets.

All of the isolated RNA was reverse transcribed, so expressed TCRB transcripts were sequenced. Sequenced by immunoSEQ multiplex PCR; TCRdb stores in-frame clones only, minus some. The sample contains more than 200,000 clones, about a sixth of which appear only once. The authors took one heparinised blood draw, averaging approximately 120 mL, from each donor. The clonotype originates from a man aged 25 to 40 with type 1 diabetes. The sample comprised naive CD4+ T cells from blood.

CDR3 in DNA: TGTGCCACCAACTTAGGGGGCCGGAGGGCTCAGCCCCAGCATTTT. Translating gives CATNLGGRRAQPQHF. This sequence joins TRBV15 and TRBJ1-5; 7 nucleotides line up with TRBD1. Germline V lookup: CDR1 LNHNV, CDR2 YYDKDF (reference sequence). The CDR3 is made up of 15 amino acids. J was trimmed by 6 bases and V by 7 bases; bases with no gene match: 12.